This T cell receptor (beta chain) stems from a study of control samples from healthy donors and cancer patients. As to this clone: Other DNA sequences of this sample code for an identical CDR3.

TCRdb's table, derived via immunoSEQ multiplex PCR, lists solely in-frame clones and lacks some. The table lists some 170,000 clones, roughly 94% of them singletons, with about 14% in the top ten. The clonotype comes from a man aged 60 to 69 with colorectal cancer. Material for sequencing was PBMCs.

CDR3 nucleotides: TGTGCCAGCAGCTTAGCAGGGACGAACTATGGCTACACCTTC. Translating it yields CASSLAGTNYGYTF. This sequence joins TRBV7-9 and TRBJ1-2; D possibly corresponds to TRBD1 (5 bases). The V end lost 0 bases, the J end lost 2 bases, and 7 bases lay between the germline ends. CDR3 length: 14 residues. Germline assignment: CDR1 SEHNR and CDR2 FQNEAQ (reference sequence). Supplemented by reference TRBV7-9 and TRBJ1-2, the full variable domain reads DTGVSQNPRHKITKRGQNVTFRCDPISEHNRLYWYRQTLGQGPEFLTYFQNEAQLEKSRLLSDRFSAERPKGSFSTLEIQRTEQGDSAMYLCASSLAGTNYGYTFGSGTRLTVV.